A selection of T cell receptor beta chains follows, all from one sample in a study of shared clonotypes between healthy human individuals. Repertoires were generated with immunoSEQ multiplex PCR, while TCRdb's copy carries only in-frame clones and drops some. The table lists roughly 810,000 clones, just over 95% of them singletons. Sequencing was carried out using naive CD8+ T cells sorted from blood. All receptors derive from a man aged 25 to 40 in good health. Both conserved end residues are part of each CDR3. A clone size is listed for some rows: how often the clone was seen (once, few, many), or a class if it is expanded.

CDR3aa,v_gene,len,abundance,j_gene
CASSQFAVDEKLFF,TRBV16,14,NA,TRBJ1-4
CASSQAVSVYEQYF,TRBV4-1,14,NA,TRBJ2-7
CASSFDYGTPNEQFF,TRBV5-1,15,NA,TRBJ2-1
CASSFLGQGLNYGYTF,TRBV27,16,NA,TRBJ1-2
CASSLNESPSGSSGEQFF,TRBV14,18,NA,TRBJ2-1
CASSSRTGGSYRNEQFF,TRBV11-3,17,NA,TRBJ2-1
CASSQDGRTQNNEQFF,TRBV4-3,16,NA,TRBJ2-1
CSVTLWEGESRLAQYF,TRBV29-1,16,NA,TRBJ2-5
CASSAGTRIDTGELFF,TRBV5-6,16,NA,TRBJ2-2
CASSLGTGYNEQFF,TRBV5-6,14,NA,TRBJ2-1
CASLQFNRGRYEQYF,TRBV6-6,15,once,TRBJ2-7
CASSVSGGAARYTF,TRBV19,14,NA,TRBJ1-2
CASNLAGGPEQYF,TRBV9,13,NA,TRBJ2-7
CASSLGRGAPYEKLFF,TRBV13,16,NA,TRBJ1-4
CASSSLGLAQETQYF,TRBV27,15,NA,TRBJ2-5
CASSLKAGGPADTQYF,TRBV27,16,NA,TRBJ2-3
CASILGNEQYF,TRBV27,11,NA,TRBJ2-7
CASSLTNQETQYF,TRBV5-1,13,NA,TRBJ2-5
CASSPGQGGFNEKLFF,TRBV18,16,NA,TRBJ1-4
CASSVGTDTQYF,TRBV9,12,few,TRBJ2-3
CASSLLGGNEQFF,TRBV4-1,13,NA,TRBJ2-1
CASSGAPSGNTIYF,TRBV28,14,NA,TRBJ1-3
CASSPAGRNNEQFF,TRBV7-9,14,NA,TRBJ2-1
CASSLGGGDQPQHF,TRBV7-2,14,NA,TRBJ1-5
CASSEGAQSGEQYF,TRBV13,14,NA,TRBJ2-7
CSAPSGGGAGETQYF,TRBV29-1,15,NA,TRBJ2-5
CASSQGSLSDTQYF,TRBV4-1,14,NA,TRBJ2-3
CASRELGTTLYTDTQYF,TRBV2,17,NA,TRBJ2-3
CASKMEKNTEAFF,TRBV27,13,NA,TRBJ1-1
CASSLAPSGDPNTGELFF,TRBV11-2,18,once,TRBJ2-2
CASSGSRTDTQYF,TRBV9,13,once,TRBJ2-3
CASSLGAGSYEQYF,TRBV5-6,14,NA,TRBJ2-7